The present TCR beta chain was sequenced within a study of blood T cell repertoires in COVID-19. Study overall: Acute and convalescent COVID-19 samples came from the United States, Italy and Spain.

The CDR3 has 14 residues. Germline values: CDR1 KGHSH, CDR2 LQKENI. The V gene lost 3 bases and the J gene lost 5 bases, with 13 bases spanning the gap. Study processing details: Amplifying reference gene primers gave estimates of nucleated cell counts. Clones were sequenced by immunoSEQ multiplex PCR, and TCRdb holds only the in-frame ones, with some missing. The DNA gave D and trimming, while V, J and clone size come from that table. Of approximately 190,000 clones listed, 82% are singletons. Sequences were obtained from peripheral blood. This TCR derives from a woman aged 60-75 years with COVID-19, enrolled during active disease. The chain joins TRBV18 to TRBJ2-5, with D perhaps TRBD2 (5 bases). In DNA, the CDR3 is TGTGCCAGCTCACCGGTGAATAGGGAGGAGACCCAGTACTTC. Protein: CASSPVNREETQYF.